The 19 T cell receptor beta chains below come from one sample, sequenced in a study of blood T cell repertoires in COVID-19. The assay was immunoSEQ multiplex PCR, and TCRdb's table has in-frame clones only and misses some. Of around 290,000 clones in the sample, approximately 86% were seen once. Sequencing input: PBMCs or T cells enriched from blood (not recorded which). Every receptor here comes from a woman aged 25 to 39 who had recovered from COVID-19.

V usage is TRBV28 and J usage is TRBJ2-2, with D possibly being TRBD1 (5 bases). This CDR3 spans 14 amino acids. Deletions cut 1 base from V and 7 bases from J, with 10 bases between. Germline V gene lookup returns CDR1 MDHEN and CDR2 SYDVKM. The CDR3 region is CASSLYQGLGELFF. The CDR3 nucleotides read TGTGCCAGCAGTTTATACCAGGGCCTCGGGGAGCTGTTTTTT.

This chain connects TRBV5-6 to TRBJ2-5; 8 bases agree with TRBD1. This CDR3 spans 13 amino acids. Germline CDR1 reads SGHDT; CDR2 reads YYEEEE. V lost 3 bases and J lost 4; bases outside the gene matches: 2. CDR3 coding DNA: TGTGCCAGCAGCTCCGGACAGGGAGAGACCCAGTACTTC. Protein product: CASSSGQGETQYF.

This chain connects TRBV27 to TRBJ1-1, with D possibly being TRBD1 (6 bases). V was shortened by 5 bases and J by 1 base, with 11 bases between the two germline ends. Germline V gives CDR1 MNHEY, CDR2 SMNVEV (reference sequence). The CDR3 totals 14 residues. DNA for the CDR3: TGTGCCAGCAGTCGCTTAGGGGGGAACACTGAAGCTTTCTTT. It encodes CASSRLGGNTEAFF.

The J gene is TRBJ2-3, the V gene TRBV7-3; D unresolved. Per germline, CDR1 SGHTA and CDR2 FQGTGA. This CDR3 comprises 12 residues. The germline V and J ends were trimmed by 6 bases and 2 bases, with 6 bases remaining between them. The CDR3 region has the DNA TGTGCCAGCAGTTATTACACAGATACGCAGTATTTT. Translated, it gives CASSYYTDTQYF.

V and J are TRBV9 and TRBJ2-4; TRBD2 agrees at 10 bases. The CDR3 runs to 15 residues. V gave up 4 bases and J gave up 5 bases; unmatched junction bases: 6. The germline gives CDR1 SGDLS, CDR2 YYNGEE. The CDR3 spells CASSSAGGLQNIQYF. The CDR3 region has the DNA TGTGCCAGCAGCTCAGCGGGGGGGCTCCAAAACATTCAGTACTTC.

This clone was detected once. V gene TRBV6-2 or TRBV6-3 combines with J gene TRBJ2-2, with TRBD1 matching over 9 bases. The germline V gene encodes CDR1 MNHEY and CDR2 SVGEGT. This CDR3 is built from 15 residues. V dropped 6 bases and J dropped 1; count of bases not matched to a gene: 3. In DNA form, the CDR3 reads TGTGCCAGCAGCTTGGGACAGGGGAACACCGGGGAGCTGTTTTTT. Protein product: CASSLGQGNTGELFF.

This clone was counted once. The genes are TRBV27 and TRBJ2-1, with TRBD2 matching over 8 bases. The germline gives CDR1 MNHEY, CDR2 SMNVEV (reference sequence). V lost 1 base to trimming and J lost 9 bases; unmatched junction nucleotides: 5. The CDR3 is made up of 14 amino acids. The CDR3 DNA is TGTGCCAGCAGTTTATTGGGACTAGAACGTGAGCAGTTCTTC. Translation: CASSLLGLEREQFF.

The rearrangement joins TRBV15 to TRBJ2-7; D gene ambiguous. Germline V gives CDR1 LNHNV, CDR2 YYDKDF (reference sequence). CDR3 size: 13 residues. Trimming pared 0 bases from V and 7 bases from J, leaving 10 bases between. CDR3 sequence (DNA): TGTGCCACCAGCAGAGACCCTACGAGGGAGCAGTACTTC. It codes for CATSRDPTREQYF. The whole variable domain, filled in from reference TRBV15 and TRBJ2-7, reads DAMVIQNPRYQVTQFGKPVTLSCSQTLNHNVMYWYQQKSSQAPKLLFHYYDKDFNNEADTPDNFQSRRPNTSFCFLDIRSPGLGDTAMYLCATSRDPTREQYFGPGTRLTVT.

This chain uses TRBV28 with TRBJ1-1; D gene uncertain. Germline loops: CDR1 MDHEN, CDR2 SYDVKM. The CDR3 runs 15 residues. V gave up 3 bases and J gave up 5 bases, with 16 bases separating them. CDR3 in DNA: TGTGCCAGCAGTTTTATCGGGGAGGTGGGGACTGAAGCTTTCTTT. It yields the protein CASSFIGEVGTEAFF.

The V and J genes are TRBV5-4 and TRBJ2-5; tentatively, D is TRBD1 (5 bases). The germline V and J ends were trimmed by 4 bases and 2 bases, with 15 bases remaining between them. The CDR3 is made up of 15 amino acids. In germline, CDR1 is SGHNT, CDR2 YYREEE (reference sequence). CDR3 nucleotide sequence: TGTGCCAGCAGCCTTGCCCGGACACTACAAGAGACCCAGTACTTC. It yields the protein CASSLARTLQETQYF.

The rearrangement links TRBV21-1 to TRBJ1-5; TRBD1, as called in the table, went unchecked against the DNA. TRBV21-1 is noted as a pseudogene. The CDR3 covers 14 residues. This CDR3 reads CASSQGARNQPQHF. In DNA, the CDR3 is TGTGCCAGCAGCCAGGGGGCGCGTAATCAGCCCCAGCATTTT.

A remark on this clone: Other DNA sequences in the same sample also yield this CDR3. The chain carries TRBV28 and TRBJ1-4; D is ambiguous. CDR1 MDHEN and CDR2 SYDVKM come from the germline V gene. V was shortened by 4 bases and J by 7 bases, with 4 bases between the two germline ends. The CDR3 covers 11 residues. This chain's CDR3 is CASSSSEKLFF. The DNA of the CDR3 is TGTGCCAGCAGTTCCAGTGAAAAACTGTTTTTT. Based on the CDR3 plus reference TRBV28 and TRBJ1-4, the full variable domain is DVKVTQSSRYLVKRTGEKVFLECVQDMDHENMFWYRQDPGLGLRLIYFSYDVKMKEKGDIPEGYSVSREKKERFSLILESASTNQTSMYLCASSSSEKLFFGSGTQLSVL.

This clone was seen a single time. The chain employs TRBV28 and TRBJ2-3, with a possible D match to TRBD1 (5 bases). CDR3 size: 16 residues. Germline V gene sequence: CDR1 MDHEN, CDR2 SYDVKM. Trimming took 4 bases from V and 2 from J, leaving 16 bases between them. The CDR3 DNA reads TGTGCCAGCAGTTACCCCTCCAGGGATCCCACAGATACGCAGTATTTT. It is translated as CASSYPSRDPTDTQYF.

The V call is TRBV18, the J call TRBJ1-1; 8 nucleotides align to TRBD1. This CDR3 comprises 14 residues. The trim removed 4 bases at V and 2 bases at J, leaving 3 bases unmatched. Germline V gene data show CDR1 as KGHSH and CDR2 as LQKENI. CDR3 sequence: CASSRTGGNTEAFF. The CDR3 DNA sequence: TGTGCCAGCTCACGTACAGGGGGTAACACTGAAGCTTTCTTT.

The chain combines TRBV28 with TRBJ1-2, with D possibly matching TRBD1 (5 bases). Trimming took 7 bases from V and 3 from J, leaving 15 bases between them. Per germline, CDR1 MDHEN and CDR2 SYDVKM. CDR3 length: 14 amino acids. The CDR3 sequence: CASTRLQGDYGYTF. The CDR3 DNA follows: TGTGCCAGCACTCGCCTCCAGGGTGACTATGGCTACACCTTC.

This clone appeared a few times. The genes are TRBV2 and TRBJ2-7; the D gene is possibly TRBD1 (6 bases). Between the trimmed V and J ends, which lost 5 bases and 2 bases, there was a span of 10 bases. This CDR3 spans 13 amino acids. Germline V lookup: CDR1 SNHLY, CDR2 FYNNEI. The CDR3 is CASSKGQPYEQYF. CDR3 coding DNA: TGTGCCAGCAGTAAAGGACAGCCCTACGAGCAGTACTTC. Filled out from reference TRBV2 and TRBJ2-7, the complete variable domain reads EPEVTQTPSHQVTQMGQEVILRCVPISNHLYFYWYRQILGQKVEFLVSFYNNEISEKSEIFDDQFSVERPDGSNFTLKIRSTKLEDSAMYFCASSKGQPYEQYFGPGTRLTVT.

This clone was counted only a few times. This chain uses TRBV19 with TRBJ2-2; 7 nucleotides match TRBD2. This CDR3 region has 15 residues. V was pared by 3 bases and J by 5 bases, with 6 bases of the junction left unmatched. Germline values: CDR1 LNHDA, CDR2 SQIVND (reference sequence). This CDR3 is CASSISFSGTGELFF. The CDR3 coding sequence is TGTGCCAGTAGTATCTCCTTTAGCGGGACCGGGGAGCTGTTTTTT. Together with reference TRBV19 and TRBJ2-2, the CDR3 gives the full variable domain: DGGITQSPKYLFRKEGQNVTLSCEQNLNHDAMYWYRQDPGQGLRLIYYSQIVNDFQKGDIAEGYSVSREKKESFPLTVTSAQKNPTAFYLCASSISFSGTGELFFGEGSRLTVL.

The V and J genes are TRBV5-4 and TRBJ2-2; 9 positions match TRBD2. Germline CDR1 is SGHNT and CDR2 is YYREEE (reference sequence). Losses at the gene ends were 3 bases for V and 4 bases for J; bases not matched to a gene: 4. This CDR3 region has 15 residues. The CDR3 nucleotides read TGTGCCAGCAGCTCCAGCGGGAGGTTCACCGGGGAGCTGTTTTTT. Protein: CASSSSGRFTGELFF.

This rearrangement joins TRBV30 to TRBJ2-1; 7 positions match TRBD1. CDR3 length equals 12 residues. Germline V gives CDR1 GTSNPN, CDR2 SVGIG (reference sequence). V lost 4 bases to trimming and J lost 9 bases; unmatched junction nucleotides: 6. As DNA, the CDR3 is TGTGCCTGGAAGGGGGCGGCCGCTGAGCAGTTCTTC. It is translated as CAWKGAAAEQFF. The entire variable domain, with the rest obtained from reference TRBV30 and TRBJ2-1, is as follows: SQTIHQWPATLVQPVGSPLSLECTVEGTSNPNLYWYRQAAGRGLQLLFYSVGIGQISSEVPQNLSASRPQDRQFILSSKKLLLSDSGFYLCAWKGAAAEQFFGPGTRLTVL.